This TCR beta chain was captured by sequencing in a study of blood T cell repertoires in COVID-19. Trimming cost V 0 bases and J 4 bases, with 12 bases left between them. From germline, CDR1 is KGHSH and CDR2 LQKENI. The CDR3 has 15 amino acids. Per the study methods: By means of reference gene primer amplification, nucleated cell counts were estimated. Data came from immunoSEQ multiplex PCR; TCRdb stores just in-frame clones and leaves some out. D and trimming come from the DNA, and the V and J calls and clone size come from that table. The sample consists of roughly 66,000 clones, around 82% of them appearing once.

The sequenced material came from peripheral blood. The sequence was obtained from a man aged 55 to 70 with acute or convalescent COVID-19. V and J are TRBV18 and TRBJ1-2; possible D gene TRBD1, 6 bases. The CDR3 spells CASSPPSGVGYGYTF. The CDR3 coding sequence is TGTGCCAGCTCACCACCGTCAGGGGTTGGCTATGGCTACACCTTC.